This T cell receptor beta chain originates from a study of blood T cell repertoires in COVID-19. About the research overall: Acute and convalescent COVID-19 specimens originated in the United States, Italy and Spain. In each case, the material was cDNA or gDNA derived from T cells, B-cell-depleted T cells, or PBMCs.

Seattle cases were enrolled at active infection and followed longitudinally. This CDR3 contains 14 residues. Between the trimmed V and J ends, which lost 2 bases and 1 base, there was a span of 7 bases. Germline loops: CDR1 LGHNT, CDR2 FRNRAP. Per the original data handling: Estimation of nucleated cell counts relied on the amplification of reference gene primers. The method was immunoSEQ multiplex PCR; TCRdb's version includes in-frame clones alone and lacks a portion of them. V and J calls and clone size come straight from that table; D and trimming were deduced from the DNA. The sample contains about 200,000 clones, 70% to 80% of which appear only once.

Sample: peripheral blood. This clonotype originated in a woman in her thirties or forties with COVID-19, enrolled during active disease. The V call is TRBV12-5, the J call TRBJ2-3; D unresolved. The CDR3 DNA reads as TGTGCTAGTGGTTTGAACACCCGCACAGATACGCAGTATTTT. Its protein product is CASGLNTRTDTQYF.